The text below deals with one T cell receptor beta chain. Germline V gene sequence: CDR1 WSHSY, CDR2 SAAADI. The CDR3 extends over 14 amino acids. This record belongs to a study of T cells expressing NK-cell markers. Reprocessing the 5' RACE reads, TCRdb reports a single entry for every CDR3 protein and omits DNA. This specimen shows about 430,000 distinct CDR3 sequences; the ten leading clones hold more than 1.4%. Sequences were obtained from blood T cells: a sorted CD56 or NKG2C T cell subset, CD4+ or CD8+ T cells, or bulk PBMC T cells (not recorded which). The TCR sequence derives from a woman between 45 and 60 years old in good health. The chain carries TRBV10-2 and TRBJ2-1; TCRdb's D call of TRBD2 is untestable without DNA. The CDR3 reads CASEIAGGHNEQFF.